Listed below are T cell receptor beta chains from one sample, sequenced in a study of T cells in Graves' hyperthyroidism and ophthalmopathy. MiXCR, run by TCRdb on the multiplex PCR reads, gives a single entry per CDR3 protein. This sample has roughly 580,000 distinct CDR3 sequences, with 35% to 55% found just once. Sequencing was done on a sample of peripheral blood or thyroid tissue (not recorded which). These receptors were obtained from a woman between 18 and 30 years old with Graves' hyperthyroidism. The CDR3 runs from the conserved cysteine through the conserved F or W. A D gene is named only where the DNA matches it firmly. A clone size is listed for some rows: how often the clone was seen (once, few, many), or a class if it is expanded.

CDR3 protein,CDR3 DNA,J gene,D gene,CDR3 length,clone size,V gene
CASSYRRTNYGYTF,TGTGCCAGCAGTTACCGGAGAACTAACTATGGCTACACCTTC,TRBJ1-2,NA,14,few,TRBV2
CASKGTVAFF,TGTGCCAGCAAGGGCACTGTAGCTTTCTTT,TRBJ1-1,NA,10,NA,TRBV7-9
CASSQSSRGEQYF,TGTGCCAGCAGCCAATCATCGCGAGGCGAGCAGTACTTC,TRBJ2-7,NA,13,NA,TRBV16
CSTTGPGGDEAFF,TGCAGTACTACAGGTCCTGGGGGCGATGAGGCTTTCTTT,TRBJ1-1,NA,13,NA,TRBV20-1
CASRDRGFQPQHF,TGTGCCAGCAGGGACAGGGGTTTTCAGCCCCAGCATTTT,TRBJ1-5,TRBD1,13,NA,TRBV2
CATSSPRTSSSGANVLTF,TGTGCCACCAGCAGCCCGCGGACAAGCAGCTCTGGGGCCAACGTCCTGACTTTC,TRBJ2-6,NA,18,NA,TRBV15
CASLGDTLSYEQYF,TGTGCCAGCTTGGGGGACACACTCTCCTACGAGCAGTACTTC,TRBJ2-7,NA,14,NA,TRBV25-1
CSASSSGRGQETQYF,TGCAGTGCCAGCAGTAGCGGGAGGGGGCAAGAGACCCAGTACTTC,TRBJ2-5,TRBD2,15,NA,TRBV20-1
CASSISENTEAFF,TGTGCCAGCAGCATATCCGAGAACACTGAAGCTTTCTTT,TRBJ1-1,NA,13,many,TRBV7-3
CASSMVDHNRNQPQHF,TGTGCCAGTAGTATGGTCGATCATAACAGGAATCAGCCCCAGCATTTT,TRBJ1-5,NA,16,NA,TRBV19
CASSFGTLLSYEQYF,TGCGCCAGCAGCTTCGGGACACTGCTCTCCTACGAGCAGTACTTC,TRBJ2-7,NA,15,NA,TRBV5-1
CSATGQGTNTEAFF,TGCAGTGCTACAGGACAGGGGACGAACACTGAAGCTTTCTTT,TRBJ1-1,TRBD1,14,NA,TRBV20-1
CASTKTGGETQYF,TGTGCCAGCACCAAAACAGGGGGAGAGACCCAGTACTTC,TRBJ2-5,TRBD1,13,few,TRBV7-8
CASSLHYGYTF,TGTGCCAGCAGTTTACACTATGGCTACACCTTC,TRBJ1-2,NA,11,many,TRBV12-3/TRBV12-4
CASTPEAWETQYF,TGTGCCAGCACCCCCGAAGCGTGGGAGACCCAGTACTTC,TRBJ2-5,NA,13,few,TRBV2
CASSLEGSTSYEQYF,TGTGCCAGCAGCTTGGAAGGCAGCACCTCCTACGAGCAGTACTTC,TRBJ2-7,NA,15,NA,TRBV5-1
CASSSRTGDAFF,TGCGCCAGCAGCTCGAGGACAGGGGATGCTTTCTTT,TRBJ1-1,TRBD1,12,few,TRBV5-1
CATSDWGNTEAFF,TGTGCCACCAGTGATTGGGGTAACACTGAAGCTTTCTTT,TRBJ1-1,NA,13,NA,TRBV24-1
CASSDDREPAQYF,TGTGCCAGTAGTGACGACAGGGAGCCGGCTCAGTACTTC,TRBJ2-5,TRBD1,13,NA,TRBV7-9
CASSLAGEGSYEQYF,TGTGCCAGCAGCTTGGCAGGGGAGGGCTCCTACGAGCAGTACTTC,TRBJ2-7,NA,15,once,TRBV7-9
CASGSPGGRGQTQYF,TGTGCCAGCGGCTCCCCCGGCGGGAGGGGGCAGACCCAGTACTTC,TRBJ2-5,TRBD2,15,NA,TRBV7-9
CASSRRESSGANVLTF,TGTGCCAGCAGTCGTCGGGAGAGCTCTGGGGCCAACGTCCTGACTTTC,TRBJ2-6,NA,16,NA,TRBV2
CASSQIQGAHGYTF,TGTGCCAGCAGTCAAATACAGGGGGCGCATGGCTACACCTTC,TRBJ1-2,TRBD1,14,many,TRBV2
CASSSYLAGGGEQYF,TGTGCCAGCAGTTCATACTTAGCGGGAGGGGGCGAGCAGTACTTC,TRBJ2-7,TRBD2,15,few,TRBV2
CASSTSGGAGGYTF,TGTGCCAGCAGTACCTCAGGGGGCGCGGGGGGCTACACCTTC,TRBJ1-2,TRBD1,14,few,TRBV25-1
CASSRGVAFF,TGTGCCAGCAGCAGGGGGGTGGCTTTCTTT,TRBJ1-1,NA,10,NA,TRBV7-6
CSARPLVGPQETQYF,TGCAGTGCCAGACCCCTCGTAGGGCCACAAGAGACCCAGTACTTC,TRBJ2-5,NA,15,NA,TRBV20-1
CSVVDANTEAFF,TGCAGCGTTGTGGACGCCAACACTGAAGCTTTCTTT,TRBJ1-1,NA,12,many,TRBV29-1
CASSTTTGRDYGYTF,TGTGCCAGCAGCACAACGACAGGAAGGGACTATGGCTACACCTTC,TRBJ1-2,NA,15,NA,TRBV2
CASSAGQGATGANVLTF,TGTGCCAGTAGTGCGGGACAGGGGGCTACTGGGGCCAACGTCCTGACTTTC,TRBJ2-6,TRBD1,17,few,TRBV19
CSARSGTDNEKLFF,TGCAGTGCTAGATCCGGGACAGATAATGAAAAACTGTTTTTT,TRBJ1-4,TRBD1,14,once,TRBV20-1
CASSSEHGGRGEAFF,TGCGCCAGCAGTTCAGAACACGGGGGAAGGGGTGAAGCTTTCTTT,TRBJ1-1,NA,15,few,TRBV10-1
CASLGTGDFYEQYF,TGCGCCAGCCTCGGTACAGGGGACTTCTACGAGCAGTACTTC,TRBJ2-7,NA,14,few,TRBV5-1
CASSQGGNRQETQYF,TGTGCCAGCAGCCAGGGGGGAAACCGACAAGAGACCCAGTACTTC,TRBJ2-5,NA,15,few,TRBV7-2
CASSAFLLAGEETQYF,TGTGCCAGCAGTGCCTTCCTCCTAGCGGGAGAAGAGACCCAGTACTTC,TRBJ2-5,TRBD2,16,NA,TRBV25-1
CASSPRERGNEQYF,TGCGCCAGCAGCCCTCGCGAGCGAGGCAACGAGCAGTACTTC,TRBJ2-7,NA,14,many,TRBV5-1
CSVLSPLGGNTEAFF,TGCAGCGTCCTCTCACCCTTAGGAGGGAACACTGAAGCTTTCTTT,TRBJ1-1,NA,15,many,TRBV29-1
CAISSGLAGTRETQYF,TGTGCCATCAGTTCGGGACTAGCGGGGACTCGTGAGACCCAGTACTTC,TRBJ2-5,TRBD2,16,many,TRBV10-3
CASDQTNEKLFF,TGTGCCAGCGATCAGACCAATGAAAAACTGTTTTTT,TRBJ1-4,NA,12,NA,TRBV2